This T cell receptor beta chain originates from a study of blood T cells in healthy people across ages. The wider study: Per every two T cells, about one barcoded beta molecule was captured by template switching. Study outcomes and limitations: Roughly linear age-related decline in beta diversity appeared, significant by age about 37. It was held that diversity estimates obtained from one million T cells represented underestimates.

A second PCR of 7 to 11 cycles used a sample-barcoded 5' primer and a J-beta primer mix. TCRdb re-called the 5' RACE reads with MiXCR, one entry per CDR3 protein. The table lists about 1.8 million distinct CDR3 sequences, just under 50% of them singletons. This clonotype has only a few counts. Its antigen remains unknown. V lost 0 bases to trimming and J lost 9 bases, with 12 bases between them. Germline lookup yields CDR1 MNHEY and CDR2 SMNVEV (reference sequence). This CDR3 has 15 amino acids. The source material was blood. This chain uses TRBV27 with TRBJ1-6; D uncertain. The receptor was isolated from a woman between 40 and 55 years old in good health. The chain's CDR3 is CASSLSADRISPLHF. CDR3 sequence (DNA): TGTGCCAGCAGTTTATCGGCCGATAGGATTTCACCCCTCCACTTT.